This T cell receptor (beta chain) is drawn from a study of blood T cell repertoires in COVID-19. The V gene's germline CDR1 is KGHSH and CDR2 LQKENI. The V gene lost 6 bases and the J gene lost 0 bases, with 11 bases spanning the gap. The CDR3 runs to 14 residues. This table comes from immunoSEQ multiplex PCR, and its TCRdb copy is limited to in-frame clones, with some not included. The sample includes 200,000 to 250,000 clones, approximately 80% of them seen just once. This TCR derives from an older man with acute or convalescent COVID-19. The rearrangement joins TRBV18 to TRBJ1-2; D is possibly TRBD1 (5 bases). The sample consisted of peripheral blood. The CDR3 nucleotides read TGTGCCAGCTCCCAGACAGAGTCTAACTATGGCTACACCTTC. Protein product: CASSQTESNYGYTF.